One and the same sample provided the 25 T cell receptor beta chains below, sequenced in a study of T cells in Graves' hyperthyroidism and ophthalmopathy. TCR beta CDR3 regions were amplified from RNA. First-round RT-PCR of the TCR CDR3 relied on the HTBI primer set. TCRdb reanalysed the multiplex PCR reads using MiXCR and keeps one entry per CDR3 protein. The profile shows some 350,000 distinct CDR3 sequences, roughly 13% of them singletons. The source material was blood. The receptors were sampled from a woman aged 40 to 50 with Graves' ophthalmopathy.

To note about this clonotype: Possible read error: a much larger clone is one base away. The chain has TRBV6-1 and TRBJ1-2; D remains ambiguous. The length of the CDR3 is 12 residues. Germline CDR1 and CDR2: MNHNS and SASEGT. The CDR3 loop reads CANSEVRYGYTF. The CDR3 nucleotides are TGTGCCAACAGTGAAGTCCGTTATGGCTACACCTTC.

This clonotype was recorded many times. The chain is built from TRBV7-9 and TRBJ1-4; 8 nucleotides agree with TRBD1. Looked up from germline, CDR1 is SEHNR and CDR2 is FQNEAQ (reference sequence). With 5 bases clipped from V and 7 bases from J, the junction kept 6 bases outside the gene matches. CDR3 size: 14 residues. CDR3 loop: CASSVTGAPEKLFF. In nucleotides, the CDR3 is TGTGCCAGCAGCGTGACAGGGGCTCCTGAAAAACTGTTTTTT.

This clonotype was observed at least ten times. The chain carries TRBV28 and TRBJ2-6, with D unclear. V dropped 6 bases and J dropped 0 bases, with 15 bases sitting between them. The CDR3 is made up of 17 amino acids. CDR1 and CDR2 from the germline V gene are MDHEN and SYDVKM. This CDR3 reads CASSRRQVHSGANVLTF. Written as DNA, the CDR3 is TGTGCCAGCAGCCGCCGGCAGGTCCACTCTGGGGCCAACGTCCTGACTTTC.

This clonotype was counted only a few times. The chain uses TRBV28 and TRBJ2-6; TRBD1 aligns across 8 bases. This CDR3 has 17 amino acids. V dropped 6 bases and J dropped 0; count of bases not matched to a gene: 7. The germline CDR1 and CDR2 sequences are MDHEN and SYDVKM. As DNA, the CDR3 is TGTGCCAGCAGCACGTGGGACAGGACCTCTGGGGCCAACGTCCTGACTTTC. It encodes CASSTWDRTSGANVLTF.

This clonotype came up many times. V gene TRBV9 combines with J gene TRBJ1-1; tentative D call: TRBD1 (5 bases). V shed 0 bases and J shed 0 bases, with 9 bases lying between them. The germline V gene has CDR1 SGDLS and CDR2 YYNGEE. This CDR3 comprises 15 residues. CDR3 nucleotides: TGTGCCAGCAGCGTAGCTCCGGGACTGAACACTGAAGCTTTCTTT. Its protein product is CASSVAPGLNTEAFF.

Of note for this clonotype: This clone may be a read error of a much larger clone one base away. The chain is built from TRBV28 and TRBJ1-1; D is undetermined. The CDR3 spans 14 residues. V lost 9 bases to trimming and J lost 1 base, with 15 bases between them. Germline V gene sequence: CDR1 MDHEN, CDR2 SYDVKM. CDR3 nucleotides: TGTGCCAGTACCTGGTTAGGATCGAACACTGAAGCTTTCTTT. It specifies CASTWLGSNTEAFF.

This clonotype was seen just once. This chain uses TRBV19 with TRBJ1-3; no reliable D call. V shed 8 bases and J shed 2 bases, with 16 bases lying between them. The CDR3 is 15 residues long. Germline V CDR1 and CDR2: LNHDA, SQIVND (reference sequence). The CDR3 DNA reads TGTGCCAGTGGAATTAGCCGTCCCACTGGAAACACCATATATTTT. It translates to CASGISRPTGNTIYF.

About this clonotype: A much more abundant neighbour one base away suggests this may be a read error. The chain is built from TRBV10-3 and TRBJ2-5, with no clear D. CDR3 length: 12 amino acids. V was shortened by 4 bases and J by 5 bases, with 8 bases between the two germline ends. Germline lookup yields CDR1 ENHRY and CDR2 SYGVKD. The CDR3 loop is CAISGLSETQYF. DNA of the CDR3: TGTGCCATCAGTGGATTATCCGAGACCCAGTACTTC.

The chain uses TRBV5-4 and TRBJ2-5, with D possibly matching TRBD2 (6 bases). V was clipped by 0 bases and J by 1 base, with 10 bases between them. The germline V gene encodes CDR1 SGHNT and CDR2 YYREEE (reference sequence). CDR3 length: 15 amino acids. The CDR3, as DNA: TGTGCCAGCAGCTTGGAGGCGGGAACCCAAGAGACCCAGTACTTC. It codes for CASSLEAGTQETQYF. Full variable domain (rest looked up from reference TRBV5-4 and TRBJ2-5): ETGVTQSPTHLIKTRGQQVTLRCSSQSGHNTVSWYQQALGQGPQFIFQYYREEENGRGNFPPRFSGLQFPNYSSELNVNALELDDSALYLCASSLEAGTQETQYFGPGTRLLVL.

The CDR3 bases are TGTGCCAGCAGTCTCGAGGGGACGGCCAAAAACATTCAGTACTTC. The encoded protein is CASSLEGTAKNIQYF. The chain links TRBV28 to TRBJ2-4; either TRBD1 or TRBD2 may fit D (5 bases each). Trimming removed 5 bases from V and 1 base from J, with 12 bases in between. The V gene's germline CDR1 is MDHEN and CDR2 SYDVKM. The CDR3 spans 15 residues.

In this sample, this clonotype turned up many times. The chain is built from TRBV6-6 and TRBJ1-1; the D is unclear. This CDR3 is 16 amino acids long. V lost 2 bases, J lost 3 bases, and 16 bases lay in between. The germline V gene has CDR1 MNHNY and CDR2 SVGAGI (reference sequence). CDR3 protein: CASSYTSVRLDTEAFF. CDR3 bases: TGTGCCAGCAGTTACACATCGGTCCGTCTGGACACTGAAGCTTTCTTT.

The chain couples TRBV20-1 to TRBJ2-5; D not resolved. There are 14 residues in the CDR3. Germline CDR1 and CDR2: DFQATT and SNEGSKA (reference sequence). The V gene lost 6 bases and the J gene lost 7 bases, with 21 bases spanning the gap. Here the CDR3 DNA reads TGCAGTGCAAGCCCCCTAGTGCTGATGGTGACCCAGTACTTC. Its translation: CSASPLVLMVTQYF.

A few counts support this clonotype. The CDR3 sequence is CASSVGTGALNTEAFF. CDR3 in DNA: TGCGCCAGCAGCGTCGGGACAGGGGCATTGAACACTGAAGCTTTCTTT. The J gene is TRBJ1-1, the V gene TRBV5-1; TRBD1 agrees at 10 bases. V trimming: 4 bases; J trimming: 0 bases; junction bases outside the gene matches: 6. Germline V gene lookup returns CDR1 SGHRS and CDR2 YFSETQ. The CDR3 is 16 residues long. Together with reference TRBV5-1 and TRBJ1-1, the CDR3 gives the full variable domain: KAGVTQTPRYLIKTRGQQVTLSCSPISGHRSVSWYQQTPGQGLQFLFEYFSETQRNKGNFPGRFSGRQFSNSRSEMNVSTLELGDSALYLCASSVGTGALNTEAFFGQGTRLTVV.

A few counts support this clonotype. The chain is built from TRBV5-4 and TRBJ2-3; no clear D gene. The V end was cut by 2 bases, the J end by 2 bases, with 9 bases between. Germline lookup yields CDR1 SGHNT and CDR2 YYREEE (reference sequence). The CDR3 extends over 14 amino acids. The CDR3 here is CASSFWALTDTQYF. In DNA form, the CDR3 reads TGTGCCAGCAGCTTTTGGGCCCTCACAGATACGCAGTATTTT.

The CDR3 loop is CAWNDPRGDTGELFF. Written as DNA, the CDR3 is TGTGCCTGGAATGACCCTAGGGGGGACACCGGGGAGCTGTTTTTT. The chain combines TRBV30 with TRBJ2-2; D possibly matches TRBD1 or TRBD2 (6 bases each). Trimming pared 4 bases from V and 3 bases from J, leaving 15 bases between. Germline V CDR1 and CDR2: GTSNPN, SVGIG (reference sequence). CDR3 length equals 15 residues.

V is TRBV20-1 and J is TRBJ2-7, with D uncertain. V shed 3 bases and J shed 7 bases, with 19 bases lying between them. CDR1 DFQATT and CDR2 SNEGSKA come from the germline V gene (reference sequence). CDR3 size: 14 residues. The CDR3 DNA follows: TGCAGTGCTAGGGCGGTTTGGTCATACAATGAGCAGTACTTC. The encoded protein is CSARAVWSYNEQYF.

This chain uses TRBV5-8 with TRBJ1-4, with D tentatively TRBD1 (6 bases). Germline CDR1 and CDR2: SGHTS and YDEGEE. The CDR3 spans 15 residues. V gave up 4 bases and J gave up 5 bases, with 15 bases separating them. The CDR3 DNA reads as TGTGCCAGCAGCAAACAGGGACTCCAGAATGAAAAACTGTTTTTT. Amino acids: CASSKQGLQNEKLFF.

This clonotype was counted at least ten times. This chain uses TRBV12-3 or TRBV12-4 with TRBJ1-5; 9 nucleotides line up with TRBD1. This CDR3 is built from 15 residues. Trimming at V came to 6 bases and at J to 1 base, leaving 4 bases not matched to a gene. DNA of the CDR3: TGTGCCAGCAGCCAGGACAGGGGAAGCAATCAGCCCCAGCATTTT. This gives the protein CASSQDRGSNQPQHF.

This clonotype occurred a few times. J is TRBJ2-5 and V is TRBV5-1; D not resolved. V lost 1 base to trimming and J lost 2 bases, with 6 bases between them. Germline CDR1 reads SGHRS; CDR2 reads YFSETQ. The CDR3 consists of 13 residues. CDR3 sequence: CASSLYGQETQYF. For the CDR3, the DNA is TGCGCCAGCAGCTTGTATGGTCAAGAGACCCAGTACTTC.

This clonotype appeared many times. The rearrangement uses TRBV7-2 and TRBJ2-4; D is possibly TRBD2 (6 bases). This CDR3 comprises 17 residues. V was trimmed by 2 bases and J by 3 bases, leaving 17 bases between them. CDR1 and CDR2 (germline): SGHTA, FQGNSA. The CDR3 DNA reads TGTGCCAGCAGCTTAACGGTCGGTTCGGGGGTCAAAAACATTCAGTACTTC. Encoded protein: CASSLTVGSGVKNIQYF. Using reference TRBV7-2 and TRBJ2-4 for the parts outside the CDR3, the full variable domain is GAGVSQSPSNKVTEKGKDVELRCDPISGHTALYWYRQSLGQGLEFLIYFQGNSAPDKSGLPSDRFSAERTGGSVSTLTIQRTQQEDSAVYLCASSLTVGSGVKNIQYFGAGTRLSVL.

Many counts were recorded for this clonotype. The gene calls are TRBV27 and TRBJ1-1, with no clear D. Germline-derived CDR1 and CDR2 are MNHEY and SMNVEV (reference sequence). The V end lost 4 bases, the J end lost 3 bases, and 18 bases lay between the germline ends. This CDR3 comprises 16 residues. CDR3 loop: CASSSKPQFSYTEAFF. DNA of the CDR3: TGTGCCAGCAGTTCAAAACCACAGTTTTCGTACACTGAAGCTTTCTTT.

This clonotype was recorded at least ten times. This rearrangement joins TRBV6-5 to TRBJ2-7; TRBD2 matches 8 bases. V lost 6 bases, J lost 6 bases, and 7 bases stayed unmatched. The CDR3 covers 13 residues. Germline V lookup: CDR1 MNHEY, CDR2 SVGAGI. CDR3 protein: CASSLGLASEQYF. The DNA for the CDR3 is TGTGCCAGCAGCTTAGGACTAGCTTCCGAGCAGTACTTC.

This rearrangement joins TRBV19 to TRBJ1-4; no firm D call. This CDR3 has 14 amino acids. CDR1 is LNHDA, CDR2 SQIVND, per germline (reference sequence). V was clipped by 7 bases and J by 1 base, with 10 bases between them. The CDR3 DNA reads TGTGCCAGTAAGGGTCTGGGAACTAATGAAAAACTGTTTTTT. Encoded protein: CASKGLGTNEKLFF. Variable domain in full (rest from reference TRBV19 and TRBJ1-4): DGGITQSPKYLFRKEGQNVTLSCEQNLNHDAMYWYRQDPGQGLRLIYYSQIVNDFQKGDIAEGYSVSREKKESFPLTVTSAQKNPTAFYLCASKGLGTNEKLFFGSGTQLSVL.

This clonotype was observed many times. The chain links TRBV5-8 to TRBJ2-5, with TRBD1 as a possible D gene (6 bases). The length of the CDR3 is 15 residues. The V and J ends lost 5 bases and 0 bases respectively, with 14 bases between them. Germline CDR1 is SGHTS and CDR2 is YDEGEE. CDR3: CASRQPGQNQETQYF. CDR3 nucleotide sequence: TGTGCCAGCAGGCAACCCGGACAGAACCAAGAGACCCAGTACTTC.

At least ten counts were recorded for this clonotype. V and J are TRBV29-1 and TRBJ1-2; D call uncertain. With 4 bases removed from V and 3 bases from J, the gap between germline ends came to 6 bases. Germline CDR1 SQVTM, CDR2 ANQGSEA. The CDR3 has 11 residues. This chain's CDR3 is CSVAADYGYTF. CDR3 nucleotides: TGCAGCGTTGCGGCGGACTATGGCTACACCTTC.